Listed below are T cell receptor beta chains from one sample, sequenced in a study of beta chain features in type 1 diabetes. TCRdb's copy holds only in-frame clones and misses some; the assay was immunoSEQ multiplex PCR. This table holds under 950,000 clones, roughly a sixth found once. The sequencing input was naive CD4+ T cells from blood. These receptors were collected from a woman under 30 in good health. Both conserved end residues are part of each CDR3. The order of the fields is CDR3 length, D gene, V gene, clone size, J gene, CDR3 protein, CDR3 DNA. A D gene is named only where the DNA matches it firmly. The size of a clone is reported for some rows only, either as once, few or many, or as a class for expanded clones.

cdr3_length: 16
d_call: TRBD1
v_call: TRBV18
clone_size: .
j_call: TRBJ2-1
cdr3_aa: CASSPPGQSSYNEQFF
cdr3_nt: TGTGCCAGCTCACCCCCGGGACAGAGCTCCTACAATGAGCAGTTCTTC

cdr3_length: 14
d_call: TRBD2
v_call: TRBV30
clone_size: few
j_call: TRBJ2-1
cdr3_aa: CAWTSGRGGSSWLF
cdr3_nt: TGTGCCTGGACTAGCGGGAGGGGGGGTTCTAGCTGGCTCTTC

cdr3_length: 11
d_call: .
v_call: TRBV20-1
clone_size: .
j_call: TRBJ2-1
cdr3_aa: CSAKDAYEQFF
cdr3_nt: TGCAGTGCTAAAGACGCTTATGAGCAGTTCTTC

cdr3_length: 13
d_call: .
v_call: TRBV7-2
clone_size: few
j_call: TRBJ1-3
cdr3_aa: CASSLGIGNTIYF
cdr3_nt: TGTGCCAGCAGCTTGGGTATTGGAAACACCATATATTTT

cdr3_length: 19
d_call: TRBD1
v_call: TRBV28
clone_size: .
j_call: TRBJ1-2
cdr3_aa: CASSFALWFRDRADYGYTF
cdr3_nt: TGTGCCAGCAGTTTTGCTTTATGGTTCCGCGACAGGGCTGACTATGGCTACACCTTC

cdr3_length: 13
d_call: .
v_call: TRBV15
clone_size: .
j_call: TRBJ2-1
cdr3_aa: CATSRGSANEQFF
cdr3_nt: TGTGCCACCAGCAGAGGATCCGCCAATGAGCAGTTCTTC

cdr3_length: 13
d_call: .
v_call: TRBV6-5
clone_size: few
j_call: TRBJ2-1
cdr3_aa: CASSTRRGPEQFF
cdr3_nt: TGTGCCAGCAGTACCAGGCGGGGGCCCGAGCAGTTCTTC

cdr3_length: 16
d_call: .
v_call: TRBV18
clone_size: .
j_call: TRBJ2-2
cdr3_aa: CASSPQQGGGTGELFF
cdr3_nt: TGTGCCAGCTCACCACAGCAGGGCGGTGGCACCGGGGAGCTGTTTTTT

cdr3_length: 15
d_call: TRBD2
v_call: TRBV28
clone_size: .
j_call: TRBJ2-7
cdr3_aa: CASSLPRTSGSEQYF
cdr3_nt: TGTGCCAGCAGTTTGCCCAGGACTAGCGGGAGCGAGCAGTACTTC

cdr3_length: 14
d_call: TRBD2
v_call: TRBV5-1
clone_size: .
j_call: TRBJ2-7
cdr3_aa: CASSFLSGTYEQYF
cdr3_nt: TGCGCCAGCAGCTTCCTTAGCGGGACCTACGAGCAGTACTTC

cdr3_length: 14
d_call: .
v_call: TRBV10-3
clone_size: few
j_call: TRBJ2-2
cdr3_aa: CAIFHGRDTGELFF
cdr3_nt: TGTGCCATCTTCCACGGGCGCGACACCGGGGAGCTGTTTTTT

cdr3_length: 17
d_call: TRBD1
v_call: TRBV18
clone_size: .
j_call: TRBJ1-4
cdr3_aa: CASSQRSETGSNEKLFF
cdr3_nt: TGTGCCAGCTCACAGCGATCGGAGACAGGGTCTAATGAAAAACTGTTTTTT

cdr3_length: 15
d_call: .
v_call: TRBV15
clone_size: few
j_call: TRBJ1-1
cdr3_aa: CATSSHGGLNTEAFF
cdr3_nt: TGTGCCACCAGCTCTCATGGGGGATTGAACACTGAAGCTTTCTTT

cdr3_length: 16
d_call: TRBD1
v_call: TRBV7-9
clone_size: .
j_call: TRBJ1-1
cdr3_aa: CASSSPLDGRQGLAFF
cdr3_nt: TGTGCCAGCAGCTCCCCACTGGATGGAAGACAGGGGCTAGCTTTCTTT

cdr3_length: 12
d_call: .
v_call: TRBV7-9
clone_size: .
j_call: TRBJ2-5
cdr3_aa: CASSPPGETQYF
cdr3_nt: TGTGCCAGCAGCCCCCCGGGGGAGACCCAGTACTTC

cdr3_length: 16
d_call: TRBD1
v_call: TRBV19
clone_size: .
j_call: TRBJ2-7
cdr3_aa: CASSIDRRTGGYEQYF
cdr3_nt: TGTGCCAGTAGTATAGACCGACGGACAGGGGGCTACGAGCAGTACTTC

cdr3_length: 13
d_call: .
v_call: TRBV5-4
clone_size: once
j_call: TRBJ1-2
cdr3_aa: CASSLKFDYGYTF
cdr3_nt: TGTGCCAGCAGCCTAAAATTTGACTATGGCTACACCTTC

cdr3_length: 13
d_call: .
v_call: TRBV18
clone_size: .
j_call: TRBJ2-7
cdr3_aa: CASSPGLSYEQYF
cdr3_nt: TGTGCCAGCTCACCGGGACTCTCATACGAGCAGTACTTC

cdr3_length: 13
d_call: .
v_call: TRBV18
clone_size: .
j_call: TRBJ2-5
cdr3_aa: CASSPQYQETQYF
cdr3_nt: TGTGCCAGCTCACCGCAGTACCAAGAGACCCAGTACTTC

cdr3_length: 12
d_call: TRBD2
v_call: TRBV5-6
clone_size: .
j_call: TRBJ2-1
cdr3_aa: CASSSTSGEWFF
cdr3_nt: TGTGCCAGCAGCTCAACTAGCGGGGAGTGGTTCTTC

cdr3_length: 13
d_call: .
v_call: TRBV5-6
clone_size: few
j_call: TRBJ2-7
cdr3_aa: CASSRRQPYEQYF
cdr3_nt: TGTGCCAGCAGCCGACGACAGCCGTACGAGCAGTACTTC

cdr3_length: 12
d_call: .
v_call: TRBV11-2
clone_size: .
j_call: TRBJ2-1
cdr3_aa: CASSLSRNEQFF
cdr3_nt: TGTGCCAGCAGCTTAAGCCGGAATGAGCAGTTCTTC

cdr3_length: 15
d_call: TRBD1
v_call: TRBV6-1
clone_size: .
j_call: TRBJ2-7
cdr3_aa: CASSSRGTLSYEQYF
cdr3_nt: TGTGCCAGCAGCTCCAGGGGGACCCTATCCTACGAGCAGTACTTC

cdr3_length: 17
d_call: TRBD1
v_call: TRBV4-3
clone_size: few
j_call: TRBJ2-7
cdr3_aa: CASSQGRARTGLDEQYF
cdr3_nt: TGCGCCAGCAGCCAAGGCAGGGCAAGGACAGGTCTTGACGAGCAGTACTTC

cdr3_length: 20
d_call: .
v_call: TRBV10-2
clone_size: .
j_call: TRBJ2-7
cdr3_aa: CASSESYWQGGIPTFSEQYF
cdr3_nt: TGCGCCAGCAGTGAGTCATATTGGCAGGGGGGGATCCCTACGTTCTCCGAGCAGTACTTC

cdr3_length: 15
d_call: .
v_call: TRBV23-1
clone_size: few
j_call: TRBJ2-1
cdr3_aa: CASSHFGQRVNEQFF
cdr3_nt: TGCGCCAGCAGTCACTTCGGACAGAGGGTCAATGAGCAGTTCTTC

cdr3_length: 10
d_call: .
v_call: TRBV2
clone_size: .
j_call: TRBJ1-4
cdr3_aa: CASRGEKLFF
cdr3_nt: TGTGCCAGCAGAGGTGAAAAACTGTTTTTT

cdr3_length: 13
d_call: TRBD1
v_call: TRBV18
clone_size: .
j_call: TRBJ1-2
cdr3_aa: CASSPGQDFGYTF
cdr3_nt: TGTGCCAGCTCACCGGGACAGGACTTTGGCTACACCTTC

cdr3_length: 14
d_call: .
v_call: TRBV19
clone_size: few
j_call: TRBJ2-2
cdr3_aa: CASIQGGSFGELFF
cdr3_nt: TGTGCCAGTATACAGGGAGGGTCTTTCGGGGAGCTGTTTTTT

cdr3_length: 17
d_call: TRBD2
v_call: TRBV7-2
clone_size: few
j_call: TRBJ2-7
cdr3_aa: CASSLAASSGVAYEQYF
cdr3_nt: TGTGCCAGCAGCTTAGCGGCATCTAGCGGAGTGGCCTACGAGCAGTACTTC

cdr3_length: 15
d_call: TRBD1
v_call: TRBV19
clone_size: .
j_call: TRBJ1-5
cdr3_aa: CASRGDRAPNQPQHF
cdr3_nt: TGTGCCAGTAGAGGGGACAGGGCACCCAATCAGCCCCAGCATTTT

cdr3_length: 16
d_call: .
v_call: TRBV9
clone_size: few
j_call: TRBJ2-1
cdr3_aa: CASSVGLLPSYNEQFF
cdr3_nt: TGTGCCAGCAGCGTAGGACTTCTCCCCTCCTACAATGAGCAGTTCTTC

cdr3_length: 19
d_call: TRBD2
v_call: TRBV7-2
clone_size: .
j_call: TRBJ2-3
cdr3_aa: CASSSPGLAVGFPTDTQYF
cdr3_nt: TGTGCCAGCAGCTCTCCGGGACTAGCGGTTGGGTTCCCCACAGATACGCAGTATTTT

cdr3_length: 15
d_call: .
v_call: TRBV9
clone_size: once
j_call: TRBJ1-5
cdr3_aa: CASSAGGQLNQPQHF
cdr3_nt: TGTGCCAGCAGCGCGGGGGGGCAGTTGAATCAGCCCCAGCATTTT

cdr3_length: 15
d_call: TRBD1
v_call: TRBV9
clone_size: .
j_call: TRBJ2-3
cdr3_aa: CASSVAGGLADTQYF
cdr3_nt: TGTGCCAGCAGCGTGGCAGGGGGATTAGCAGATACGCAGTATTTT

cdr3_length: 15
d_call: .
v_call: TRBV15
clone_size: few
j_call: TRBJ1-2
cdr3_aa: CATSRDLQGAGGYTF
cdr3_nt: TGTGCCACCAGCAGAGATCTCCAAGGGGCCGGTGGCTACACCTTC